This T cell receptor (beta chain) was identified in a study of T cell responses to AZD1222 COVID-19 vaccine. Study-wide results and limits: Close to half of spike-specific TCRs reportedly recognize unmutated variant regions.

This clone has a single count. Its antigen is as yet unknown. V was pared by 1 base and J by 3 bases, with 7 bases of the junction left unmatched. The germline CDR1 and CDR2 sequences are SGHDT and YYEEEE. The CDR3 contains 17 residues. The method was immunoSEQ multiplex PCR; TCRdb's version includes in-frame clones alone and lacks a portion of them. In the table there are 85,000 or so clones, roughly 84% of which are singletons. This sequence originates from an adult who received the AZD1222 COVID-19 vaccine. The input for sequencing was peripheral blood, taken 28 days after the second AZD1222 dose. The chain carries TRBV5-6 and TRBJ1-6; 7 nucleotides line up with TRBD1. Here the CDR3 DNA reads TGTGCCAGCAGCTTGCGAAGGGGGCGCGACTATAATTCACCCCTCCACTTT. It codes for CASSLRRGRDYNSPLHF. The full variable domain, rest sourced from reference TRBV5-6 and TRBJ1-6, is DAGVTQSPTHLIKTRGQQVTLRCSPKSGHDTVSWYQQALGQGPQFIFQYYEEEERQRGNFPDRFSGHQFPNYSSELNVNALLLGDSALYLCASSLRRGRDYNSPLHFGNGTRLTVT.